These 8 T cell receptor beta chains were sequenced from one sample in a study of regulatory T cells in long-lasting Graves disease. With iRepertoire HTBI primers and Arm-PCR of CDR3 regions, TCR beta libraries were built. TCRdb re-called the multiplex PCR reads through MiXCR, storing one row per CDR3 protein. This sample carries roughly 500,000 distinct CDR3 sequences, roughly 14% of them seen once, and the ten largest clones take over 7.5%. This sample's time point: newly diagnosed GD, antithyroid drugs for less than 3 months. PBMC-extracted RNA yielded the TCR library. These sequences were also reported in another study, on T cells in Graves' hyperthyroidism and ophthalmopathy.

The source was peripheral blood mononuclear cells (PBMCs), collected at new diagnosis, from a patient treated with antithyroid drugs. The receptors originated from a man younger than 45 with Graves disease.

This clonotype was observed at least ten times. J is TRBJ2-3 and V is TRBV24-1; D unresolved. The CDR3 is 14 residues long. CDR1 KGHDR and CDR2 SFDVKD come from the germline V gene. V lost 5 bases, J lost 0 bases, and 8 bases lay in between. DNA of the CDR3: TGTGCCACCAGTGTCACGCGAAGCACAGATACGCAGTATTTT. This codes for CATSVTRSTDTQYF.

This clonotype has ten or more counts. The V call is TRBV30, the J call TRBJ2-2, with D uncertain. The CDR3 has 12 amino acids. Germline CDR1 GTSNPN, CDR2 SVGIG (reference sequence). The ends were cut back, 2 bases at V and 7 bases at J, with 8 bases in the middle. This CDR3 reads CAWSWAGGELFF. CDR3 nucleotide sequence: TGTGCCTGGAGTTGGGCTGGCGGGGAGCTGTTTTTT.

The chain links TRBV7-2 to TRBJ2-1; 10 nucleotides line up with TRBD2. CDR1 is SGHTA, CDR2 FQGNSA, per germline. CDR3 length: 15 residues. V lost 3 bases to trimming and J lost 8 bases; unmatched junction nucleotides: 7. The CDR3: CASSLGSSGSYEQFF. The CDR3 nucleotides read TGTGCCAGCAGCTTGGGGTCTAGCGGGAGCTATGAGCAGTTCTTC.

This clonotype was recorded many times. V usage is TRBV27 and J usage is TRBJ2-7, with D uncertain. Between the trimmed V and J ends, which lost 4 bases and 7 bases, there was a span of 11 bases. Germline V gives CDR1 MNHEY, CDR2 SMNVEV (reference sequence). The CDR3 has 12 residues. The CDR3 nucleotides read TGTGCCAGCAGTTCGCCGGTTGGAGAGCAGTACTTC. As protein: CASSSPVGEQYF.

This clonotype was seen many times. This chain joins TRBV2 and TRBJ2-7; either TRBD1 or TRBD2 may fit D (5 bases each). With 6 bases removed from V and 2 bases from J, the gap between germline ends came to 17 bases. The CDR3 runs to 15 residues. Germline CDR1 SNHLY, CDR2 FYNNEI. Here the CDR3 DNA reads TGTGCCAGCAGGACTCGCCGGGACCCGACCTACGAGCAGTACTTC. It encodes CASRTRRDPTYEQYF.

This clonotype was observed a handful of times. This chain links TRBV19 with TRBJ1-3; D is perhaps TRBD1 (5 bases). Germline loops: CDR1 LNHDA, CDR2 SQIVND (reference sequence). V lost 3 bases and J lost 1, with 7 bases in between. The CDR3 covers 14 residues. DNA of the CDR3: TGTGCCAGTAGTATTGGGGGATCTGGAAACACCATATATTTT. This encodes CASSIGGSGNTIYF.

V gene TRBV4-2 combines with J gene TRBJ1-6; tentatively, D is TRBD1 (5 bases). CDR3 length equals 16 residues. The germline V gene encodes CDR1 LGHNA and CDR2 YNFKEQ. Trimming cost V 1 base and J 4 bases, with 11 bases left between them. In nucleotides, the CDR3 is TGTGCCAGCAGCCAAGGTCGGGACGGATATAATTCACCCCTCCACTTT. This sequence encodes CASSQGRDGYNSPLHF.

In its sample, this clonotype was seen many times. CDR3 sequence reads: CASSPMTANTEAFF. CDR3 coding DNA: TGTGCCAGCAGCCCGATGACAGCGAACACTGAAGCTTTCTTT. The chain is built from TRBV9 and TRBJ1-1; possible D gene TRBD1, 5 bases. The CDR3 totals 14 residues. Germline CDR1 and CDR2: SGDLS and YYNGEE. Trimming shortened V by 4 bases and J by 1 base, and 11 bases separated the two germline ends.